The sequence of this T cell receptor (beta chain) was determined in a study of cytomegalovirus exposure and HLA in healthy donors. Trimming removed 0 bases at V and 3 bases at J, with 7 bases between. The CDR3 consists of 14 residues. Germline assignment: CDR1 SGHKS and CDR2 YYEKEE (reference sequence). The repertoire was sequenced with immunoSEQ multiplex PCR; TCRdb's copy has only in-frame clones and lacks some. The table lists more than 250,000 clones, 90% of them singletons, with around 3.3% in the top ten. Sequenced sample: PBMCs. This sequence joins TRBV5-5 and TRBJ1-3; unclear D gene. The clonotype comes from a woman aged 25-40 years in good health and CMV-seronegative. CDR3 nucleotides: TGTGCCAGCAGCTTGGTTAATTTTGGAAACACCATATATTTT. Protein product: CASSLVNFGNTIYF.